One sample yielded the 18 T cell receptor beta chains listed below, sequenced in a study of patients and donors after allogeneic stem cell transplantation. TCRdb re-called the RT-PCR reads through MiXCR, storing one row per CDR3 protein. The top ten hold approximately 10% of the sample, which has 200,000 to 250,000 distinct CDR3 sequences, less than 15% seen once. Sequencing input: blood, either unsorted or a sorted T cell fraction (not recorded which). The receptor set was obtained from a human donor who was either an allogeneic HSCT recipient or a stem cell or donor lymphocyte infusion donor (not recorded which). It is not recorded whose cells these are; they may come from a transplant donor.

This chain uses TRBV6-1 with TRBJ2-7, with no clear D. The length of the CDR3 is 16 residues. Germline assignment: CDR1 MNHNS and CDR2 SASEGT. The V end was cut by 7 bases, the J end by 3 bases, with 22 bases between. CDR3 coding DNA: TGTGCCAGCAAGCAGTACGAGTCAGGCAGCAGCTACGAGCAGTACTTC. Residues: CASKQYESGSSYEQYF.

This sequence joins TRBV4-2 and TRBJ2-1, with 14 bases aligning to TRBD2. The CDR3 runs to 19 residues. Trimming at V came to 4 bases and at J to 4 bases, leaving 12 bases not matched to a gene. CDR1 is LGHNA and CDR2 is YNFKEQ in the germline V gene. The CDR3 coding sequence is TGTGCCAGCAGCCCACGCCCCGGGACTAGCGGGAGTCTGTACAATGAGCAGTTCTTC. Translating gives CASSPRPGTSGSLYNEQFF.

The chain is built from TRBV6-1 and TRBJ2-2; possible D gene TRBD2, 6 bases. This CDR3 is built from 15 residues. The germline gives CDR1 MNHNS, CDR2 SASEGT. Deletions cut 0 bases from V and 5 bases from J, with 10 bases between. The CDR3 sequence is CASSEASGTTGELFF. The CDR3 nucleotides read TGTGCCAGCAGTGAAGCTAGCGGTACGACCGGGGAGCTGTTTTTT.

The chain links TRBV5-1 to TRBJ2-1; D is possibly TRBD2 (6 bases). The CDR3 is 13 residues long. V lost 1 base to trimming and J lost 7 bases, with 9 bases between them. The germline CDR1 and CDR2 sequences are SGHRS and YFSETQ. The CDR3 protein is CASSLSGRNEQFF. As DNA, the CDR3 is TGCGCCAGCAGCTTGAGCGGGCGGAATGAGCAGTTCTTC.

Many counts were recorded for this clonotype. The rearrangement links TRBV5-1 to TRBJ2-1; TRBD2 agrees at 11 bases. This CDR3 spans 17 amino acids. J was trimmed by 3 bases and V by 4 bases; bases with no gene match: 9. The germline V gene has CDR1 SGHRS and CDR2 YFSETQ. CDR3 DNA: TGCGCCAGCAGCCTAGGAGTTAGCGGGAGGGACTACAATGAGCAGTTCTTC. Translation gives CASSLGVSGRDYNEQFF.

In this sample, this clonotype turned up many times. This chain connects TRBV7-2 to TRBJ1-2, with TRBD1 identical over 7 bases. The V and J ends lost 5 bases and 3 bases, in that order; junction bases with no gene match: 6. Per the germline V gene, CDR1 is SGHTA and CDR2 is FQGNSA. CDR3 size: 14 residues. CDR3 protein: CASSPSTGHYGYTF. The CDR3 DNA is TGTGCCAGCAGCCCATCGACAGGGCACTATGGCTACACCTTC.

This chain uses TRBV3-1 with TRBJ2-1, with 10 nucleotides matching TRBD1. The V and J ends lost 3 bases and 4 bases, in that order; junction bases with no gene match: 3. The CDR3 extends over 15 amino acids. The germline V gene has CDR1 LGHDT and CDR2 YNNKEL (reference sequence). CDR3 coding DNA: TGTGCCAGCAGCCAGACAGGGGGCGGGTACAATGAGCAGTTCTTC. It encodes CASSQTGGGYNEQFF.

This clonotype showed up just a few times. The V and J genes are TRBV5-6 and TRBJ1-5; D gene uncertain. This CDR3 region has 14 residues. Germline V gene lookup returns CDR1 SGHDT and CDR2 YYEEEE. With 2 bases removed from V and 3 bases from J, the gap between germline ends came to 9 bases. This CDR3 is CASSLSHLNQPQHF. CDR3 nucleotides: TGTGCCAGCAGCTTAAGCCACCTCAATCAGCCCCAGCATTTT.

The gene calls are TRBV4-1 and TRBJ1-1; D gene uncertain. Trimming cost V 1 base and J 6 bases, with 6 bases left between them. This CDR3 has 12 amino acids. Germline V lookup: CDR1 MGHRA, CDR2 YSYEKL. In DNA, the CDR3 is TGCGCCAGCAGCCAAGGAGGAGCTGAAGCTTTCTTT. As protein: CASSQGGAEAFF.

J is TRBJ2-5 and V is TRBV7-2; 9 positions agree with TRBD2. This CDR3 contains 13 residues. Germline trimming cut 11 bases from V and 5 bases from J; bases unmatched to any gene: 9. Germline-derived CDR1 and CDR2 are SGHTA and FQGNSA. The CDR3 DNA follows: TGTGCCGTGGGGCGGGGGGGACCGGAGACCCAGTACTTC. Encoded protein: CAVGRGGPETQYF.

The chain recombines TRBV11-3 with TRBJ1-1; the D gene is possibly TRBD1 (5 bases). In germline, CDR1 is SGHNT, CDR2 YENEEA. Deletions cut 7 bases from V and 4 bases from J, with 19 bases between. This CDR3 is 15 amino acids long. This CDR3 is CASTNPGTLGTEAFF. The CDR3 region has the DNA TGTGCCAGCACGAACCCCGGGACTCTCGGCACTGAAGCTTTCTTT.

V and J are TRBV19 and TRBJ1-5, with a weak D call TRBD1 (6 bases). V lost 3 bases, J lost 8 bases, and 11 bases lay in between. The CDR3 loop spans 13 amino acids. CDR1 and CDR2 (germline): LNHDA, SQIVND (reference sequence). Here the CDR3 reads CASSMARGEPQHF. The CDR3 coding sequence is TGTGCCAGTAGTATGGCCAGGGGAGAGCCCCAGCATTTT.

This clonotype is judged medium-sized (0.01 to 0.1%). The chain links TRBV4-2 to TRBJ1-1; D unclear. The CDR3 sequence is 14 residues long. The germline V gene encodes CDR1 LGHNA and CDR2 YNFKEQ. Trimming cost V 1 base and J 6 bases, with 12 bases left between them. CDR3 loop: CASSQGPGVAEAFF. The CDR3 nucleotides read TGTGCCAGCAGCCAAGGCCCCGGGGTAGCTGAAGCTTTCTTT.

The genes are TRBV4-1 and TRBJ2-6; TRBD1 matches at 7 bases. CDR3 length: 16 residues. Germline-derived CDR1 and CDR2 are MGHRA and YSYEKL. J lost 4 bases, V lost 3 bases, and 6 bases had no gene match. CDR3 loop: CASSQPDRAGANVLTF. CDR3 bases: TGCGCCAGCAGCCAGCCTGACAGGGCCGGGGCCAACGTCCTGACTTTC.

In this sample, this clonotype turned up many times. The V gene is TRBV9, the J gene TRBJ2-7, with TRBD2 identical over 7 bases. The CDR3 is made up of 13 amino acids. With 9 bases clipped from V and 6 bases from J, the junction kept 12 bases outside the gene matches. The germline gives CDR1 SGDLS, CDR2 YYNGEE. CDR3 coding DNA: TGTGCCACCCAACGGGCAGGGAGGGGCGAGCAGTACTTC. Translating it yields CATQRAGRGEQYF.

The gene calls are TRBV7-9 and TRBJ1-2, with D unresolved. V shed 8 bases and J shed 5 bases, with 6 bases lying between them. This CDR3 contains 10 residues. CDR1 and CDR2 from the germline V gene are SEHNR and FQNEAQ (reference sequence). The CDR3 nucleotides read TGTGCCAGCGGGGAGTATGGCTACACCTTC. It yields the protein CASGEYGYTF.

This clonotype was detected a few times. V gene TRBV15 combines with J gene TRBJ2-3, with a possible D match to TRBD1 (5 bases). This CDR3 is built from 17 residues. Between the trimmed V and J ends, which lost 1 base and 0 bases, there was a span of 14 bases. Germline lookup yields CDR1 LNHNV and CDR2 YYDKDF (reference sequence). In nucleotides, the CDR3 is TGTGCCACCAGCAGAGGACAGTCGATAGGGAGCACAGATACGCAGTATTTT. Protein: CATSRGQSIGSTDTQYF. The full variable domain, its missing parts supplied by reference TRBV15 and TRBJ2-3, is DAMVIQNPRYQVTQFGKPVTLSCSQTLNHNVMYWYQQKSSQAPKLLFHYYDKDFNNEADTPDNFQSRRPNTSFCFLDIRSPGLGDTAMYLCATSRGQSIGSTDTQYFGPGTRLTVL.

This chain uses TRBV20-1 with TRBJ1-1, with TRBD1 as a possible D gene (6 bases). The CDR3 has 12 amino acids. V shed 4 bases and J shed 5 bases, with 11 bases lying between them. CDR1 DFQATT and CDR2 SNEGSKA come from the germline V gene (reference sequence). The CDR3 loop reads CSAIGGGTEAFF. CDR3 bases: TGCAGTGCTATAGGGGGTGGGACTGAAGCTTTCTTT.